This T cell receptor beta chain was obtained from a study of OX40 agonist ivuxolimab in advanced cancers. About the study: The patients' treatment was ivuxolimab, an agonistic anti-OX40 (CD134) antibody. Dose-escalation subjects each had hepatocellular carcinoma, melanoma, renal cell or head and neck cancer.

The CDR3 sequence is 16 residues long. V was clipped by 4 bases and J by 0 bases, with 14 bases between them. CDR1 is SGHRS and CDR2 is YFSETQ in the germline V gene. The assay was immunoSEQ multiplex PCR, and TCRdb's table has in-frame clones only and misses some. The table lists 70,000 to 100,000 clones, 70% to 90% of them singletons. This chain joins TRBV5-1 and TRBJ2-1; D tentatively reads TRBD1 or TRBD2 (5 bases each). This sequence originates from an adult with an advanced solid tumor such as melanoma, head and neck, liver or kidney cancer. This specimen consisted of CD4+ or CD8+ T cells sorted from blood, obtained in a trial of the OX40 agonist ivuxolimab. CDR3 protein: CASSTGTESSYNEQFF. In DNA, the CDR3 is TGCGCCAGCAGCACGGGGACGGAGAGCTCCTACAATGAGCAGTTCTTC.